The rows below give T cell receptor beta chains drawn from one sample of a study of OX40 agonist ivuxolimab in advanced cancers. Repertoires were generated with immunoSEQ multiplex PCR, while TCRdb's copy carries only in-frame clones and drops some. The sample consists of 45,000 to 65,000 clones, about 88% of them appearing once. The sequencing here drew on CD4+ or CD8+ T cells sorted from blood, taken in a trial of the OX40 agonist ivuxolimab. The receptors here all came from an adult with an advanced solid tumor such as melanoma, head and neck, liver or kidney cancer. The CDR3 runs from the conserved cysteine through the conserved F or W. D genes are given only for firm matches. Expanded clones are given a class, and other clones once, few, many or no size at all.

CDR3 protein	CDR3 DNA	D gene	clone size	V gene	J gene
CASSPEQRLGAFF	TGTGCCAGCTCTCCAGAACAGAGGCTAGGAGCTTTCTTT	.	.	TRBV18	TRBJ1-1
CASMVGGEGIQYF	TGCGCCAGCATGGTAGGGGGGGAAGGCATTCAGTACTTC	.	.	TRBV5-1	TRBJ2-4
CASWDGSSGNTIYF	TGTGCCAGTTGGGACGGAAGCTCTGGAAACACCATATATTTT	.	.	TRBV19	TRBJ1-3
CASSSFRDRRFYEQYF	TGTGCCAGCAGCTCATTCCGGGACAGGCGTTTCTACGAGCAGTACTTC	TRBD1	.	TRBV7-6	TRBJ2-7
CASSFYHNEQFF	TGTGCCAGCAGCTTTTACCACAATGAGCAGTTCTTC	.	.	TRBV12-1	TRBJ2-1
CASSIALGRRNSPLHF	TGTGCCAGTAGTATAGCACTTGGACGGCGAAATTCACCCCTCCACTTT	.	.	TRBV19	TRBJ1-6
CASKTRGQGLCGYTF	TGTGCCAGCAAGACCCGCGGACAGGGACTCTGTGGCTACACCTTC	.	.	TRBV21-1	TRBJ1-2
CASSLLTGRDRVNEQFF	TGTGCCAGCAGCTTGTTAACGGGACGGGACAGGGTAAATGAGCAGTTCTTC	TRBD1	.	TRBV5-6	TRBJ2-1
CASSRQPGDEQYF	TGTGCCAGCAGCCGACAGCCAGGGGACGAGCAGTACTTC	.	.	TRBV11-3	TRBJ2-7
CASSPYLQGDYEKLFF	TGTGCCAGCAGCCCCTACCTCCAGGGGGATTACGAAAAACTGTTTTTT	TRBD1	.	TRBV7-8	TRBJ1-4
CASSAASSYNEQFF	TGTGCCAGTAGTGCGGCCAGCTCCTACAATGAGCAGTTCTTC	.	.	TRBV19	TRBJ2-1
CASTIGHQPQHF	TGTGCCAGCACCATAGGTCATCAGCCCCAGCATTTT	.	few	TRBV6-1	TRBJ1-5
CASSLLAGGNEQFF	TGTGCCAGCAGCTTATTAGCGGGAGGAAATGAGCAGTTCTTC	TRBD2	.	TRBV11-2	TRBJ2-1
CASYHPGNEQFF	TGTGCCTCCTACCACCCTGGCAATGAGCAGTTCTTC	.	.	TRBV30	TRBJ2-1
CAWSRGASGGNEQFF	TGTGCCTGGAGCCGGGGGGCTAGCGGGGGCAATGAGCAGTTCTTC	TRBD2	.	TRBV30	TRBJ2-1
CASSLGPASTDTQYF	TGTGCCAGCAGCTTGGGGCCTGCCAGCACAGATACGCAGTATTTT	.	.	TRBV5-5	TRBJ2-3
CASSRGSNQPQHF	TGTGCCAGCTCACGGGGTAGCAATCAGCCCCAGCATTTT	.	.	TRBV18	TRBJ1-5
CASSPNYEQYF	TGTGCCAGCAGTCCGAACTACGAGCAGTACTTC	.	.	TRBV27	TRBJ2-7
CATREREIDEQFF	TGTGCCACCAGGGAGCGGGAGATCGATGAGCAGTTCTTC	TRBD2	.	TRBV15	TRBJ2-1
CASSQEFNMLAGGLAKNIQYF	TGTGCCAGCAGCCAAGAATTTAATATGCTAGCGGGGGGGCTAGCCAAAAACATTCAGTACTTC	TRBD2	.	TRBV4-2	TRBJ2-4
CASSSGTGSNSPLHF	TGTGCCAGCAGCTCCGGGACAGGGTCTAATTCACCCCTCCACTTT	TRBD1	few	TRBV6-1	TRBJ1-6
CASSYSRIYNEQFF	TGTGCCAGCAGTTACAGCCGAATCTACAATGAGCAGTTCTTC	.	.	TRBV6-5	TRBJ2-1
CAWARVGGPTGELFF	TGTGCCTGGGCCAGAGTGGGGGGACCCACCGGGGAGCTGTTTTTT	.	.	TRBV30	TRBJ2-2
CATESRDSDNEQFF	TGTGCCACGGAATCTCGGGACTCCGACAATGAGCAGTTCTTC	.	.	TRBV7-9	TRBJ2-1
CASSQEGTGGEQYF	TGTGCCAGCAGCCAAGAAGGGACAGGGGGCGAGCAGTACTTC	TRBD1	.	TRBV4-2	TRBJ2-7
CASSGLAGEPGANVLTF	TGTGCCAGCAGCGGACTAGCGGGAGAGCCTGGGGCCAACGTCCTGACTTTC	TRBD2	.	TRBV28	TRBJ2-6
CASSPGTERSGELFF	TGTGCCAGCAGTCCCGGGACAGAGAGAAGCGGGGAGCTGTTTTTT	TRBD1	.	TRBV4-2	TRBJ2-2
CASSPFGRGKGETQYF	TGTGCCAGCAGCCCATTTGGCCGGGGGAAGGGAGAGACCCAGTACTTC	.	.	TRBV14	TRBJ2-5
CASSYLRTSQGIHEQYF	TGTGCCAGCAGCTACCTAAGGACCTCTCAGGGAATCCACGAGCAGTACTTC	.	.	TRBV11-3	TRBJ2-7
CASSGTANTGELFF	TGTGCCAGCAGCGGGACAGCGAACACCGGGGAGCTGTTTTTT	TRBD1	once	TRBV6-5	TRBJ2-2
CASSLAGNNQPQHF	TGTGCCAGCAGTTTGGCGGGAAACAATCAGCCCCAGCATTTT	.	.	TRBV28	TRBJ1-5
CASSNWGTEAFF	TGTGCCAGCAGTAACTGGGGAACTGAAGCTTTCTTT	.	.	TRBV28	TRBJ1-1
CASSKSGGSGDLTQYF	TGTGCCAGTAGTAAGTCCGGAGGTAGCGGGGATCTTACGCAGTATTTT	TRBD2	.	TRBV19	TRBJ2-3
CASSVTGTNTEAFF	TGTGCCAGCAGCGTAACGGGTACGAACACTGAAGCTTTCTTT	.	.	TRBV9	TRBJ1-1
CATSRDRASASYEQYF	TGTGCCACCAGCAGAGATCGAGCTAGCGCATCCTACGAGCAGTACTTC	.	.	TRBV15	TRBJ2-7
CASSPDQASTEAFF	TGTGCCAGCTCACCAGACCAGGCCAGCACTGAAGCTTTCTTT	.	.	TRBV18	TRBJ1-1
CASSLQGLAKNIQYF	TGTGCCAGCAGCTTACAGGGACTAGCCAAAAACATTCAGTACTTC	.	.	TRBV5-6	TRBJ2-4
CASSESGNLETQYF	TGCGCCAGCAGTGAGTCCGGGAACTTAGAGACCCAGTACTTC	.	.	TRBV10-1	TRBJ2-5
CASSPLNTGELFF	TGTGCCAGCTCACCTCTGAACACCGGGGAGCTGTTTTTT	.	.	TRBV18	TRBJ2-2
CASSGLSTDTQYF	TGTGCCAGCTCCGGCCTCAGCACAGATACGCAGTATTTT	.	.	TRBV18	TRBJ2-3
CASSQSLGTGELFF	TGCGCCAGCAGTCAATCGCTAGGGACCGGGGAGCTGTTTTTT	.	.	TRBV23-1	TRBJ2-2
CATGQGYNSPLHF	TGTGCCACCGGACAGGGGTATAATTCACCCCTCCACTTT	TRBD1	.	TRBV10-3	TRBJ1-6
CASSLETMGAREGVALHF	TGCGCCAGCAGCTTGGAGACTATGGGGGCCAGGGAAGGAGTGGCCCTCCACTTT	.	.	TRBV5-1	TRBJ1-6
CASSQGQGPGGDTQYF	TGCGCCAGCAGCCAAGGACAGGGCCCGGGTGGAGATACGCAGTATTTT	TRBD1	once	TRBV4-1	TRBJ2-3
CASSANEAVRVVETQYF	TGTGCCAGCAGCGCCAATGAGGCTGTCAGGGTTGTCGAGACCCAGTACTTC	.	.	TRBV9	TRBJ2-5
CASSPKESSYEQYF	TGTGCCAGCAGCCCGAAGGAGAGCTCCTACGAGCAGTACTTC	.	.	TRBV7-9	TRBJ2-7